These 25 T cell receptor beta chains share one sample of origin, sequenced in a study of naive and memory T cell subsets. Both TRBC1 and TRBC2 were covered by a beta constant-region primer of two equimolar oligonucleotides. Ligated cDNA was amplified by four rounds of PCR with nested alpha and beta constant-region primers and SP2. In TCRdb, the UMI-ligation and nested PCR reads were re-called with MiXCR into one record per CDR3 protein. The table records 30,000 to 40,000 distinct CDR3 sequences, about 18% of them present only once. The sequencing sample was made of effector memory CD4+ T cells from blood. Described subset: effector memory, CD45RA- CD27-. The receptor set was obtained from a human donor in good health.

Only a few counts were recorded for this clonotype. The chain employs TRBV6-2 or TRBV6-3 and TRBJ2-6; tentative D call: TRBD1 (5 bases). Trimming removed 6 bases from V and 6 bases from J, with 9 bases in between. In germline, CDR1 is MNHEY, CDR2 SVGEGT. This CDR3 has 13 amino acids. The CDR3 DNA follows: TGTGCCAGCAGCCAGGGATTGGCCAACGTCCTGACTTTC. As protein: CASSQGLANVLTF.

This clonotype was counted only a few times. The rearrangement uses TRBV10-3 and TRBJ2-1; D perhaps matches TRBD2 (6 bases). The germline V gene encodes CDR1 ENHRY and CDR2 SYGVKD. V was trimmed by 3 bases and J by 5 bases, leaving 14 bases between them. The CDR3 loop spans 15 amino acids. CDR3 residues: CAISEGSGFNNEQFF. In nucleotides, the CDR3 is TGTGCCATCAGTGAAGGTAGCGGTTTCAACAATGAGCAGTTCTTC.

V and J are TRBV27 and TRBJ1-1; no reliable D call. The germline V gene has CDR1 MNHEY and CDR2 SMNVEV (reference sequence). The length of the CDR3 is 14 residues. The ends were cut back, 5 bases at V and 4 bases at J, with 14 bases in the middle. This chain's CDR3 is CASSQRMGSTEAFF. The CDR3 DNA sequence: TGTGCCAGCAGTCAGAGAATGGGGTCCACTGAAGCTTTCTTT.

The chain couples TRBV28 to TRBJ1-2; weak D call: TRBD1 (5 bases). CDR3 length: 13 residues. Trimming took off 7 bases at V and 4 bases at J, with 13 bases between the two ends. Germline assignment: CDR1 MDHEN and CDR2 SYDVKM. CDR3 in amino acids: CASTIRGVYGYTF. The DNA of the CDR3 is TGTGCCAGCACCATCCGGGGGGTCTATGGCTACACCTTC.

The chain uses TRBV20-1 and TRBJ2-1, with D possibly being TRBD2 (5 bases). V was trimmed by 5 bases and J by 2 bases, leaving 16 bases between them. The CDR3 runs to 15 residues. Germline CDR1 reads DFQATT; CDR2 reads SNEGSKA (reference sequence). Here the CDR3 DNA reads TGCAGTGCTGTCGGGATGGCGGGTGCCTACAATGAGCAGTTCTTC. It specifies CSAVGMAGAYNEQFF.

In this sample, this clonotype turned up a few times. V is TRBV11-3 and J is TRBJ1-1, with unresolved D. CDR1 and CDR2 (germline): SGHNT, YENEEA. There are 13 residues in the CDR3. V was cut by 5 bases and J by 3 bases, with 10 bases left in between. CDR3: CASSAYRDTEAFF. CDR3 nucleotides: TGTGCCAGCAGCGCATACCGGGACACTGAAGCTTTCTTT. Full variable domain (rest looked up from reference TRBV11-3 and TRBJ1-1): EAGVVQSPRYKIIEKKQPVAFWCNPISGHNTLYWYLQNLGQGPELLIRYENEEAVDDSQLPKDRFSAERLKGVDSTLKIQPAELGDSAVYLCASSAYRDTEAFFGQGTRLTVV.

A few counts support this clonotype. The chain employs TRBV27 and TRBJ1-5, with TRBD1 identical over 7 bases. CDR1 and CDR2 from the germline V gene are MNHEY and SMNVEV (reference sequence). The V segment lost 8 bases and the J segment 4 bases; nucleotides outside the gene matches: 2. The CDR3 consists of 12 residues. The CDR3: CASGTVNQPQHF. The CDR3 DNA is TGTGCCAGCGGGACAGTGAATCAGCCCCAGCATTTT.

V usage is TRBV7-8 and J usage is TRBJ1-5; no clear D. CDR1 and CDR2 from the germline V gene are SGHVS and FQNEAQ. CDR3 size: 13 residues. The germline V and J ends were trimmed by 5 bases and 4 bases, with 9 bases remaining between them. CDR3 coding DNA: TGTGCCAGCAGCCAGGCCTATAATCAGCCCCAGCATTTT. Its protein product is CASSQAYNQPQHF. The entire variable domain, with the rest obtained from reference TRBV7-8 and TRBJ1-5, is as follows: GAGVSQSPRYKVAKRGQDVALRCDPISGHVSLFWYQQALGQGPEFLTYFQNEAQLDKSGLPSDRFFAERPEGSVSTLKIQRTQQEDSAVYLCASSQAYNQPQHFGDGTRLSIL.

The chain has TRBV7-2 and TRBJ2-5; TRBD2 matches 9 bases. This CDR3 comprises 16 residues. Germline lookup yields CDR1 SGHTA and CDR2 FQGNSA. V shed 4 bases and J 4 bases; nucleotides not matched to a gene: 10. The CDR3 loop reads CASSSRTSEGGETQYF. The CDR3, as DNA: TGTGCCAGCAGCTCCCGGACTAGCGAAGGGGGAGAGACCCAGTACTTC.

This clonotype showed up many times. The V call is TRBV20-1, the J call TRBJ2-3, with TRBD1 identical over 7 bases. Germline trimming cut 2 bases from V and 1 base from J; bases unmatched to any gene: 3. The CDR3 spans 14 residues. Germline loops: CDR1 DFQATT, CDR2 SNEGSKA (reference sequence). CDR3 residues: CSARRQGGTDTQYF. The DNA of the CDR3 is TGCAGTGCTAGACGGCAGGGGGGCACAGATACGCAGTATTTT.

The chain recombines TRBV13 with TRBJ2-3; 11 bases are a match to TRBD2. J lost 2 bases, V lost 5 bases, and 3 bases had no gene match. Germline lookup yields CDR1 PRHDT and CDR2 FYEKMQ (reference sequence). This CDR3 spans 15 amino acids. Here the CDR3 reads CASSPSGRLTDTQYF. The CDR3 DNA follows: TGTGCCAGCAGCCCTAGCGGGAGGCTCACAGATACGCAGTATTTT.

The rearrangement uses TRBV5-1 and TRBJ2-7; D call uncertain. Trimming removed 4 bases at V and 1 base at J, with 12 bases between. The germline V gene encodes CDR1 SGHRS and CDR2 YFSETQ. This CDR3 contains 14 residues. DNA of the CDR3: TGCGCCAGCAGCCTCAAATCATGGTCCTACGAGCAGTACTTC. Translated: CASSLKSWSYEQYF.

This clonotype showed up just a few times. This chain uses TRBV5-1 with TRBJ2-5; 8 positions agree with TRBD1. Looked up from germline, CDR1 is SGHRS and CDR2 is YFSETQ. There are 15 residues in the CDR3. V was clipped by 4 bases and J by 2 bases; unmatched bases: 7. CDR3 DNA sequence: TGCGCCAGCAGCCTCGGACAGGGTATACAAGAGACCCAGTACTTC. Its protein product is CASSLGQGIQETQYF.

V usage is TRBV18 and J usage is TRBJ2-6; possible D gene TRBD1, 6 bases. Trimming pared 5 bases from V and 0 bases from J, leaving 14 bases between. This CDR3 spans 17 amino acids. Germline V CDR1 and CDR2: KGHSH, LQKENI. CDR3 loop: CASSDGSTGSGANVLTF. CDR3 coding DNA: TGTGCCAGCTCAGATGGGTCGACAGGCTCTGGGGCCAACGTCCTGACTTTC.

This chain joins TRBV2 and TRBJ1-5; D is uncertain. This CDR3 spans 16 amino acids. From germline, CDR1 is SNHLY and CDR2 FYNNEI. The V gene lost 4 bases and the J gene lost 5 bases, with 18 bases spanning the gap. In DNA, the CDR3 is TGTGCCAGCAGTGCCCGCGTTGGACCGATCGATCAGCCCCAGCATTTT. This sequence encodes CASSARVGPIDQPQHF.

This chain links TRBV4-1 with TRBJ2-2; TRBD2 matches 11 bases. V shed 0 bases, J shed 3 bases, and the junction held 12 bases outside the gene matches. The CDR3 runs 20 residues. Germline loops: CDR1 MGHRA, CDR2 YSYEKL. CDR3 nucleotides: TGCGCCAGCAGCCAAGATAGAGGTAGCGGGAGGGCCCGGGACACCGGGGAGCTGTTTTTT. Translated: CASSQDRGSGRARDTGELFF.

Remarks on this clonotype: One end of the junction is discordant with germline, which a read error may explain. V gene TRBV19 combines with J gene TRBJ1-1; possibly TRBD1 for D (5 bases). Germline V CDR1 and CDR2: LNHDA, SQIVND (reference sequence). The CDR3 sequence is 13 residues long. In DNA, the CDR3 is TGTGCCAGTAGGCTGCAGGGCGGCACTGAAGCTTTTTTT. Amino acid sequence: CASRLQGGTEAFF.

This clonotype appeared many times. The rearrangement uses TRBV7-2 and TRBJ1-6; the D is unclear. This CDR3 comprises 14 residues. Germline V gene data show CDR1 as SGHTA and CDR2 as FQGNSA. Trimming cost V 3 bases and J 6 bases, with 9 bases left between them. CDR3 loop: CASSFTVPNSPLHF. The DNA for the CDR3 is TGTGCCAGCAGCTTCACGGTGCCTAATTCACCCCTCCACTTT.

The sample holds a few counts of this clonotype. The CDR3 coding sequence is TGCGCCAGCAGCTTGGACGGGACAGTGACTTACGAGCAGTACTTC. This translates into CASSLDGTVTYEQYF. The J gene is TRBJ2-7, the V gene TRBV5-1; 7 nucleotides agree with TRBD1. The CDR3 is made up of 15 amino acids. Germline CDR1 and CDR2: SGHRS and YFSETQ. Trimming removed 0 bases from V and 4 bases from J; junction bases left unmatched: 7.

This clonotype is medium-sized. The chain employs TRBV6-2 or TRBV6-3 and TRBJ1-1; the match to TRBD1 covers 7 bases. Germline CDR1 MNHEY, CDR2 SVGEGT. Unmatched junction bases numbered 16, after V lost 2 bases and J lost 4 bases. This CDR3 has 18 residues. CDR3 protein: CASSYPFDRVGSSTEAFF. For the CDR3, the DNA is TGTGCCAGCAGTTACCCATTCGACAGGGTCGGTTCTAGCACTGAAGCTTTCTTT.

This chain links TRBV4-3 with TRBJ2-3, with 7 nucleotides matching TRBD2. The CDR3 loop spans 13 amino acids. CDR1 and CDR2 (germline): LGHNA, YSLEER. Trimming cost V 1 base and J 12 bases; bases outside gene matches: 7. The CDR3 is CASSQAAAGDQYF. The CDR3 coding sequence is TGCGCCAGCAGCCAAGCTGCGGCGGGAGATCAGTATTTT.

CDR3 residues: CASRSGASYNEQFF. CDR3 nucleotides: TGTGCCAGCAGGTCAGGGGCCTCCTACAATGAGCAGTTCTTC. V is TRBV6-6 and J is TRBJ2-1; D might be TRBD1 (6 bases). V lost 6 bases and J 0 bases, leaving 9 bases between the germline ends. Germline CDR1 and CDR2: MNHNY and SVGAGI (reference sequence). CDR3 length equals 14 residues.

This clonotype showed up just a few times. V is TRBV7-9 and J is TRBJ2-1; tentatively, D is TRBD1 (6 bases). Trimming removed 5 bases at V and 2 bases at J, with 19 bases between. From germline, CDR1 is SEHNR and CDR2 FQNEAQ (reference sequence). The CDR3 totals 17 residues. As DNA, the CDR3 is TGTGCCAGCAGCGCAACAGGGAGCTCAATAGCCTACAATGAGCAGTTCTTC. Its translation is CASSATGSSIAYNEQFF. Filled out from reference TRBV7-9 and TRBJ2-1, the complete variable domain reads DTGVSQNPRHKITKRGQNVTFRCDPISEHNRLYWYRQTLGQGPEFLTYFQNEAQLEKSRLLSDRFSAERPKGSFSTLEIQRTEQGDSAMYLCASSATGSSIAYNEQFFGPGTRLTVL.

This clonotype has only a few counts. The chain recombines TRBV7-2 with TRBJ2-7, with TRBD1 as a possible D gene (5 bases). This CDR3 contains 14 residues. Germline-derived CDR1 and CDR2 are SGHTA and FQGNSA. Trimming pared 1 base from V and 4 bases from J, leaving 11 bases between. The chain's CDR3 is CASSLGWGRYEQYF. CDR3 bases: TGTGCCAGCAGCTTAGGTTGGGGCCGGTACGAGCAGTACTTC.

This sequence joins TRBV30 and TRBJ1-2, with D perhaps matching TRBD1 (5 bases). Trimming shortened V by 5 bases and J by 0 bases, and 10 bases separated the two germline ends. This CDR3 region has 13 residues. Germline V gene lookup returns CDR1 GTSNPN and CDR2 SVGIG (reference sequence). The CDR3 region is CAWAGTPNYGYTF. In nucleotides, the CDR3 is TGTGCCTGGGCCGGGACGCCTAACTATGGCTACACCTTC.